Listed below are T cell receptor beta chains from one sample, sequenced in a study of blood T cell repertoires in COVID-19. Repertoires were generated with immunoSEQ multiplex PCR, while TCRdb's copy carries only in-frame clones and drops some. The sample includes about 160,000 clones, approximately 87% seen only once; the top ten take approximately 10%. Sequencing was carried out using peripheral blood. The receptors here all came from a woman between 65 and 79 years old with COVID-19, enrolled during active disease. Each CDR3 is given with its conserved first and last residue. A D gene is named only where the DNA matches it firmly. Clone sizes are given selectively: once, few, many, or a class where the clone is expanded.

clone size | J gene | D gene | V gene | CDR3 protein | CDR3 DNA
- | TRBJ1-4 | TRBD1 | TRBV20-1 | CSASRQGEGEKLFF | TGCAGTGCTAGTCGGCAGGGGGAAGGCGAAAAACTGTTTTTT
few | TRBJ1-5 | - | TRBV11-2 | CASSLAAGYWPQHF | TGTGCCAGCAGCTTAGCCGCAGGATATTGGCCCCAGCATTTT
- | TRBJ1-2 | - | TRBV3-1/TRBV3-2 | CASSQGGIYYGYTF | TGTGCCAGCAGCCAGGGAGGGATATACTATGGCTACACCTTC
- | TRBJ1-2 | - | TRBV28 | CASSSPSEASNYGYTF | TGTGCCAGCAGCTCTCCCTCGGAGGCCAGTAACTATGGCTACACCTTC
once | TRBJ1-4 | - | TRBV7-9 | CASSPGFANEKLFF | TGTGCCAGCAGCCCAGGGTTTGCTAATGAAAAACTGTTTTTT
- | TRBJ1-5 | TRBD1 | TRBV2 | CASRQGGNQPQHF | TGTGCCAGCAGACAGGGGGGGAATCAGCCCCAGCATTTT
- | TRBJ1-5 | - | TRBV6-2/TRBV6-3 | CASTPTGRVRNQPQHF | TGTGCCAGCACCCCGACAGGAAGGGTTCGTAATCAGCCCCAGCATTTT
- | TRBJ1-3 | - | TRBV2 | CASISTGNTIYF | TGTGCCAGCATAAGCACTGGAAACACCATATATTTT
- | TRBJ1-2 | - | TRBV10-2 | CASSDSSLGDGYTF | TGCGCCAGCAGTGATTCCAGTCTCGGGGATGGCTACACCTTC
- | TRBJ1-3 | - | TRBV6-6 | CASSYSGRDGNTIYF | TGTGCCAGCAGTTACTCGGGCAGGGATGGAAACACCATATATTTT
- | TRBJ2-5 | - | TRBV6-5 | CASRRGIQETQYF | TGTGCCAGCAGGCGCGGGATCCAAGAGACCCAGTACTTC
- | TRBJ2-1 | - | TRBV15 | CATSRDATAKFF | TGTGCCACCAGCAGAGATGCGACAGCTAAGTTCTTC
- | TRBJ1-1 | - | TRBV5-1 | CASSFREDTEAFF | TGCGCCAGCAGCTTCAGGGAGGACACTGAAGCTTTCTTT
- | TRBJ2-1 | - | TRBV6-2/TRBV6-3 | CASSSRQVETYNEQFF | TGTGCCAGCAGTTCTCGACAGGTGGAGACCTACAATGAGCAGTTCTTC
- | TRBJ1-4 | - | TRBV7-9 | CASSTGGKLFF | TGTGCCAGCAGCACCGGAGGGAAACTGTTTTTT
- | TRBJ2-7 | - | TRBV19 | CASSIEITRGSYEQYF | TGTGCCAGTAGTATAGAGATAACAAGGGGATCCTACGAGCAGTACTTC